Presented here are 3 T cell receptor beta chains from one specimen sequenced in a study of shared clonotypes between healthy human individuals. Here immunoSEQ multiplex PCR was the method, and the copy in TCRdb shows in-frame clones only, minus some. The profile shows about 2.3 million clones, more than 85% of them singletons. Sequenced sample: naive CD4+ T cells from PBMCs. Subset described: CD45RA+ positively selected. The receptor source for this set is a man in his late teens or twenties in good health. Some clones in this sample may be carry-over from other donors' samples.

For this clone: One end of the junction is discordant with germline, which a read error may explain. This chain joins TRBV6-1 and TRBJ2-2, with TRBD1 matching 7 bases. The CDR3 consists of 16 residues. Germline CDR1 and CDR2: MNHNS and SASEGT. CDR3 DNA sequence: TGTGCCAGCAGAGAAGAACCGGGACAGCCTACCGGGGAGCTGTTTTTT. Translation gives CASREEPGQPTGELFF.

The gene calls are TRBV5-1 and TRBJ1-1, with 7 bases identical to TRBD1. The V gene's germline CDR1 is SGHRS and CDR2 YFSETQ. After removal of 2 bases from V and 5 bases from J, the junction contained 6 bases not matched to a gene. This CDR3 spans 14 amino acids. Here the CDR3 reads CASSLPSTGTEAFF. DNA of the CDR3: TGCGCCAGCAGCTTACCGTCGACAGGGACTGAAGCTTTCTTT.

V and J are TRBV7-2 and TRBJ2-1; no clear D gene. Germline CDR1 and CDR2: SGHTA and FQGNSA. Trimming stripped 6 bases from V and 8 bases from J, with 11 bases between. The CDR3 length is 12 residues. CDR3 DNA: TGTGCCAGCAGTCCCTCTCCCGATGAGCAGTTCTTC. It yields the protein CASSPSPDEQFF.